This is a list of T cell receptor beta chains from one sample in a study of T cell therapy after organ transplantation. Antigens of these TCRs are unknown. The table came from immunoSEQ multiplex PCR; TCRdb's copy has only in-frame clones and leaves some out. The profile covers 15,000 to 20,000 clones, with around 82% appearing a single time and about 9.2% taken by the ten largest. Sample: CD8+ T cells from blood, taken after autologous CMV-specific T cell therapy. Receptors were obtained from a human patient who had received a solid organ transplant and had CMV disease. Some of these T cells may belong to the graft donor. Both conserved end residues are part of each CDR3. A D gene is named only where the DNA matches it firmly. Only part of the rows carry a size: once, few, many, or a class if the clone is expanded.

D gene	clone size	V gene	J gene	CDR3 DNA	CDR3 protein
.	once	TRBV7-8	TRBJ2-5	TGTGCCAGCAGCCCAGGCAACCAAGAGACCCAGTACTTC	CASSPGNQETQYF
TRBD2	.	TRBV13	TRBJ2-5	TGTGCCAGCAGCCCTAACCTAGCGGGAATTGAGACCCAGTACTTC	CASSPNLAGIETQYF
.	.	TRBV7-9	TRBJ1-1	TGTGCCAGCACCGATCCCCGGCGGGGTGAAGCTTTCTTT	CASTDPRRGEAFF
TRBD2	.	TRBV4-1	TRBJ2-7	TGCGCCAGCAGCCTCGAGGGACTAGCGGGAAACACCTACGAGCAGTACTTC	CASSLEGLAGNTYEQYF
.	once	TRBV6-5	TRBJ2-2	TGTGCCAGCAGTTACTCTGAAAGACAGCACACCGGGGAGCTGTTTTTT	CASSYSERQHTGELFF
.	.	TRBV7-8	TRBJ2-1	TGTGCCAGCAGCCCAACTACCACGGACTCCTACAATGAGCAGTTCTTC	CASSPTTTDSYNEQFF
.	.	TRBV27	TRBJ2-5	TGTGCCAGCAGTTTATTGGGGGGAGAAGAGACCCAGTACTTC	CASSLLGGEETQYF
TRBD1	.	TRBV10-3	TRBJ1-5	TGTGCCATCAGTGAGACAGGGGGCTGGAGCAATCAGCCCCAGCATTTT	CAISETGGWSNQPQHF
.	.	TRBV10-3	TRBJ1-1	TGTGCCATCAGTGAAGGCTCGGTCACTGAAGCTTTCTTT	CAISEGSVTEAFF
.	once	TRBV4-2	TRBJ2-7	TGTGCCAGCAGCCAAGCCGGCCCTACTTCCGAGCAGTACTTC	CASSQAGPTSEQYF
.	.	TRBV6-5	TRBJ1-1	TGTGCCAGCAGTTCATATCCAGGCAACACTGAAGCTTTCTTT	CASSSYPGNTEAFF
TRBD1	.	TRBV7-9	TRBJ1-2	TGTGCCAGCAGCTCAATAACGGGGACAGGGGGTTCTGGCTACACCTTC	CASSSITGTGGSGYTF
TRBD1	.	TRBV5-1	TRBJ2-1	TGCGCCAGCAGCTTGGTTGGGACAGGAGTTGGGACCTACAATGAGCAGTTCTTC	CASSLVGTGVGTYNEQFF
.	.	TRBV4-1	TRBJ1-1	TGCGCCAGCAGCCAAGGCCAGGTGAACACTGAAGCTTTCTTT	CASSQGQVNTEAFF
.	.	TRBV19	TRBJ1-5	TGTGCCAGTAGTATAGGACGGCGGGGCAATCAGCCCCAGCATTTT	CASSIGRRGNQPQHF
.	.	TRBV5-6	TRBJ2-7	TGTGCCAGCCAGGGCAACTCCTACGAGCAGTACTTC	CASQGNSYEQYF
TRBD2	once	TRBV6-4	TRBJ2-7	TGTGCCAGCAGTGACGAAGGCGGGGGAGGGGCGGGGCTAGTTGACGGCTACGAGCAGTACTTC	CASSDEGGGGAGLVDGYEQYF
.	.	TRBV15	TRBJ1-5	TGTGCCACCAGCAGAGTATCGGCGCATCAGCCCCAGCATTTT	CATSRVSAHQPQHF
.	.	TRBV7-2	TRBJ1-1	TGTGCCAGCAGCTTATACGCCTGGCTCGAAATGAACACTGAAGCTTTCTTT	CASSLYAWLEMNTEAFF
.	.	TRBV27	TRBJ1-3	TGTGCCAGCAGTCCCGAGCGAGGGCAAGTCGAAAACACCATATATTTT	CASSPERGQVENTIYF
TRBD2	.	TRBV5-4	TRBJ2-7	TGTGCCAGCAGCTATCTAGCGGGTGCCTACGAGCAGTACTTC	CASSYLAGAYEQYF
.	.	TRBV9	TRBJ1-1	TGTGCCAGCAGCGTAGAGGCAGGTTACCCTATGAACACTGAAGCTTTCTTT	CASSVEAGYPMNTEAFF
.	once	TRBV4-1	TRBJ2-7	TGCGCCAGCAGCCAAGTGGCAGGGAATTACGAGCAGTACTTC	CASSQVAGNYEQYF
.	few	TRBV6-4	TRBJ1-6	TGTGCCAGCAGTGAGGGGGTCCCCAATTCACCCCTCCACTTT	CASSEGVPNSPLHF
.	.	TRBV10-2	TRBJ1-1	TGCGCCAGCAGTGAGGCACATCAGGACACTGAAGCTTTCTTT	CASSEAHQDTEAFF
.	.	TRBV27	TRBJ1-1	TGTGCCAGCAGTTCAGGGGTATACACTGAAGCTTTCTTT	CASSSGVYTEAFF
TRBD1	few	TRBV5-1	TRBJ1-5	TGCGCCAGCAGCTTGGGACAGGGATCGAATCAGCCCCAGCATTTT	CASSLGQGSNQPQHF
.	.	TRBV19	TRBJ1-1	TGTGCCAGTAGTATTGACCACACTGAAGCTTTCTTT	CASSIDHTEAFF
.	.	TRBV19	TRBJ2-1	TGTGCCAGTACTAGGGGGGGCGTAGACAATGAGCAGTTCTTC	CASTRGGVDNEQFF
TRBD1	.	TRBV25-1	TRBJ1-6	TGTGCCAGCAGTTGGGACAGATATAATTCACCCCTCCACTTT	CASSWDRYNSPLHF
TRBD1	once	TRBV6-5	TRBJ1-5	TGTGCCAGCAGGCCCACAGGGGGAGGGAATCAGCCCCAGCATTTT	CASRPTGGGNQPQHF
TRBD1	.	TRBV27	TRBJ2-2	TGTGCCAGCAGCCCCGGGACAGGGGGCCCTATAGACACCGGGGAGCTGTTTTTT	CASSPGTGGPIDTGELFF
TRBD1	.	TRBV15	TRBJ2-7	TGTGCCACCAACGCGGGGACAGGGGTCCACGAGCAGTACTTC	CATNAGTGVHEQYF
TRBD1	once	TRBV7-2	TRBJ1-1	TGTGCCAGCAGCCCAAGACAGGGCGTGCACACTGAAGCTTTCTTT	CASSPRQGVHTEAFF
TRBD1	few	TRBV6-1	TRBJ1-3	TGTGCCAGCAGTGAAGGACAGGGGTCCGCAAACACCATATATTTT	CASSEGQGSANTIYF
TRBD1	.	TRBV10-3	TRBJ1-1	TGTGCCATCAGCTCGACCGGACAGGGGTTGAACACTGAAGCTTTCTTT	CAISSTGQGLNTEAFF
.	.	TRBV11-2	TRBJ1-3	TGTGCCAGCAGCCTCCTCAGGGCGGGAGGCTCTGGAAACACCATATATTTT	CASSLLRAGGSGNTIYF
.	.	TRBV6-6	TRBJ1-1	TGTGCCAGCAGTCCCCCAGGAACCCTGAACACTGAAGCTTTCTTT	CASSPPGTLNTEAFF
.	.	TRBV25-1	TRBJ2-7	TGTGCCAGCAGTGTTAGTGCCGAGCAGTACTTC	CASSVSAEQYF
TRBD1	.	TRBV11-2	TRBJ2-4	TGTGCCAGCAGCTTATTCCCCAGGACAGGGGAACTAGCCAAAAACATTCAGTACTTC	CASSLFPRTGELAKNIQYF
.	.	TRBV25-1	TRBJ2-7	TGTGCCAGCAGTCGTGTGGGGTACGAGCAGTACTTC	CASSRVGYEQYF
TRBD1	.	TRBV7-2	TRBJ2-1	TGTGCCAGCAGGCCAATCGGGACAGGGGATCCCTCCTACAATGAGCAGTTCTTC	CASRPIGTGDPSYNEQFF
.	.	TRBV9	TRBJ1-4	TGTGCCAGCAGCCCACGGGTCTACAATGAAAAACTGTTTTTT	CASSPRVYNEKLFF
TRBD2	.	TRBV27	TRBJ2-5	TGTGCCAGCAGTTTGCGGACAGCTACGGGACTAGCGGGCGTGGAGACCCAGTACTTC	CASSLRTATGLAGVETQYF
.	.	TRBV30	TRBJ2-1	TGTGCCTGGAGTGGGATCAGGAGCTCCTACAATGAGCAGTTCTTC	CAWSGIRSSYNEQFF
.	.	TRBV29-1	TRBJ2-7	TGCAGCGTTGTCACCCAGGGAAGTGTCTACGAGCAGTACTTC	CSVVTQGSVYEQYF
TRBD1	.	TRBV25-1	TRBJ2-7	TGTGCCAGCAGTTGGACAGGCCGTCCCTACGAGCAGTACTTC	CASSWTGRPYEQYF
.	.	TRBV7-6	TRBJ2-3	TGTGCCAGCAGCCCGGGGGGCACTCCCCCAGATACGCAGTATTTT	CASSPGGTPPDTQYF
.	.	TRBV6-5	TRBJ1-2	TGTGCCAGCAGCAACGGAGACGTATCGAACTATGGCTACACCTTC	CASSNGDVSNYGYTF
TRBD1	.	TRBV27	TRBJ1-1	TGTGCCACCTCTTCAGACAGGGGCACTGAAGCTTTCTTT	CATSSDRGTEAFF
TRBD1	.	TRBV4-1	TRBJ1-1	TGCGCCAGCAGCCCACTAGTTCAGGGGGAAACTGAAGCTTTCTTT	CASSPLVQGETEAFF
.	few	TRBV19	TRBJ1-2	TGTGCCAGTAGTACGGACGGAGCCTTCTATGGCTACACCTTC	CASSTDGAFYGYTF
.	.	TRBV19	TRBJ2-7	TGTGCCAGTAGTATCCCGGGGTACGAGCAGTACTTC	CASSIPGYEQYF
TRBD1	.	TRBV4-3	TRBJ1-2	TGCGCCAGCAGCCAAGACCTCATGACAGGGGACTATGGCTACACCTTC	CASSQDLMTGDYGYTF
.	.	TRBV6-5	TRBJ1-1	TGTGCCAGCAGTTACTCGATCAAGAACACTGAAGCTTTCTTT	CASSYSIKNTEAFF
.	few	TRBV30	TRBJ1-1	TGTGCCTGGAGGGGCCTGAACACTGAAGCTTTCTTT	CAWRGLNTEAFF
.	once	TRBV11-2	TRBJ1-1	TGTGCCAGCAGCTTCGGCGGGAACACTGAAGCTTTCTTT	CASSFGGNTEAFF